This entry concerns a single T cell receptor (beta chain). Its antigen target is currently unknown. No per-base quality is available; no much larger clone lies one base away. The sample is drawn from a study of T cell repertoires in cytomegalovirus infection (dated by TCRdb to 2018 to 2020). Study-wide context: Peptide stimulations targeted recently identified HLA-C-restricted CMV epitopes, whose presentation resists viral immunomodulation, together with well-studied HLA-B-restricted epitopes. Donor HLA type was relevant to the analysis, as public TCR beta signatures indicated carriage of CMV infection together with the matching HLA type.

In the paper's terms, the treatment or condition label means: in vitro stimulation with specific CMV peptide epitopes to enrich CMV-specific T cells. General study outcomes and caveats: The ex vivo response was dominated by HLA-C-restricted CMV-specific TCR beta clonotypes, and the single most frequent clonotype in two of eight donors was supplied by these HLA-C-restricted clonotypes. Carriers of CMV infection plus the relevant HLA type were discriminated by the cumulative frequency of public TCR beta family members in the study cohort and in an independent roughly 380-donor cohort.

The reads were generated on an Illumina HiSeq 1500. TCRdb took the public reads, trimmed them with fastp at Q25, ran MiXCR for clone calling and kept in-frame beta chains. When rows share a CDR3 protein, they turn into one entry using the most common DNA and genes. The sample has nearly 700,000 distinct CDR3 sequences on record, roughly 36% of them singletons. Jointly, the top ten make up over 15% of the sample. The sample consisted of cultured PBMCs, taken from culture after CMV antigen stimulation. The receptor was derived from a human donor in good health (CMV status not recorded). Some clones in this sample may be carry-over from other donors' samples.

The CDR3: CASSLVPPTGGRSYEQYF. The DNA sequence reads TGCGCCAGCAGCTTGGTCCCACCGACAGGGGGTAGGTCCTACGAGCAGTACTTC. The chain links TRBV5-1 with TRBJ2-7, with 9 bases matching TRBD1. V trim: 0 bases; J trim: 1 base; unmatched bases: 11. The CDR3 sequence holds 18 residues, the cysteine and phenylalanine included. Solely the CDR3 DNA is kept, with 54 bases framed from the first base. CDR1 and CDR2, looked up from the germline V gene, are SGHRS and YFSETQ.